This entry lists 2 T cell receptor beta chains sequenced from one sample in a study of T cells after yellow fever vaccination. TCRdb re-called the 5' RACE reads with MiXCR, one entry per CDR3 protein. The sample lists roughly 340,000 distinct CDR3 sequences; almost 4% were seen once. The sequences come from PBMCs, collected 5 days after the yellow fever booster vaccination. The receptor source for this set is a man younger than 35 who received the YFV17D yellow fever vaccine.

This clonotype showed up many times. The chain recombines TRBV4-3 with TRBJ1-4; D not certain. Germline lookup yields CDR1 LGHNA and CDR2 YSLEER. V lost 0 bases, J lost 10 bases, and 9 bases lay in between. This CDR3 has 13 amino acids. The DNA for the CDR3 is TGCGCCAGCAGCCAAGAGACCGGGAGAAAACTGTTTTTT. Encoded protein: CASSQETGRKLFF.

This clonotype was found a few times. The V call is TRBV12-3 or TRBV12-4, the J call TRBJ1-5; possible D gene TRBD1, 6 bases. This CDR3 comprises 14 residues. V shed 5 bases and J shed 7 bases, with 15 bases lying between them. The CDR3 protein is CASSTQGEGQPQHF. The CDR3 DNA sequence: TGTGCCAGCAGTACACAGGGCGAGGGACAGCCCCAGCATTTT.